Presented here are 24 T cell receptor beta chains from one specimen sequenced in a study of cytomegalovirus exposure and HLA in healthy donors. Primers: 60 Vbeta forward and 13 Jbeta reverse. Only in-frame clones appear in the TCRdb table, and some are missing; sequencing was by immunoSEQ multiplex PCR. The table includes some 140,000 clones, roughly three quarters detected once. The sequenced sample was PBMCs. All receptors derive from a man younger than 40 in good health and CMV-seronegative.

Only a few counts were recorded for this clone. The chain recombines TRBV11-2 with TRBJ1-2, with D hard to call. This CDR3 contains 15 residues. V was clipped by 0 bases and J by 0 bases, with 8 bases between them. Germline CDR1 reads SGHAT; CDR2 reads FQNNGV. The CDR3 nucleotides are TGTGCCAGCAGCTTAGAGGCGGGGACTAACTATGGCTACACCTTC. This translates into CASSLEAGTNYGYTF.

This clone was observed once. The genes are TRBV5-1 and TRBJ1-2; D not certain. Trimming took 0 bases from V and 4 from J, leaving 10 bases between them. The germline V gene encodes CDR1 SGHRS and CDR2 YFSETQ. This CDR3 spans 14 amino acids. Written as DNA, the CDR3 is TGCGCCAGCAGCTTGGGCGGGGTTCCCTATGGCTACACCTTC. Amino acid sequence: CASSLGGVPYGYTF.

The genes are TRBV5-1 and TRBJ2-1, with 7 positions matching TRBD1. This CDR3 region has 14 residues. The germline V gene has CDR1 SGHRS and CDR2 YFSETQ. The V gene end was trimmed by 2 bases and the J gene end by 13 bases; junction bases not matched to a gene: 12. The CDR3 spells CASSFGQASAHQFF. CDR3 coding DNA: TGCGCCAGCAGCTTCGGACAGGCCTCAGCCCACCAGTTCTTC.

V and J are TRBV30 and TRBJ2-4; the match to TRBD2 covers 7 bases. CDR1 is GTSNPN and CDR2 is SVGIG in the germline V gene (reference sequence). The length of the CDR3 is 13 residues. Germline trimming cut 7 bases from V and 6 bases from J; bases unmatched to any gene: 9. For the CDR3, the DNA is TGTGCCTTCAGACTAGCCTCTGGAAACATTCAGTACTTC. Its translation: CAFRLASGNIQYF.

The J gene is TRBJ2-7, the V gene TRBV9; TRBD2 aligns across 14 bases. This CDR3 region has 15 residues. CDR1 SGDLS and CDR2 YYNGEE come from the germline V gene. The V and J ends lost 3 bases and 4 bases, in that order; junction bases with no gene match: 3. The CDR3 region has the DNA TGTGCCAGCAGCGGGGGGACTAGCGGGAGATACGAGCAGTACTTC. This codes for CASSGGTSGRYEQYF.

V is TRBV18 and J is TRBJ2-3, with 9 nucleotides matching TRBD2. V shed 3 bases, J shed 5 bases, and the junction held 6 bases outside the gene matches. The germline V gene encodes CDR1 KGHSH and CDR2 LQKENI. The CDR3 loop spans 15 amino acids. Here the CDR3 DNA reads TGTGCCAGCTCACCCTTAGCGGGAGTAGGAGATACGCAGTATTTT. Encoded protein: CASSPLAGVGDTQYF.

This chain links TRBV23-1 with TRBJ2-7; TRBD1 matches 7 bases. TRBV23-1 is placed among ORFs of uncertain function. CDR3 length equals 20 residues. V trimming: 1 base; J trimming: 0 bases; junction bases outside the gene matches: 18. The CDR3, as DNA: TGCGCCAGCAGTCAATATGAAGCCGGGACAGAAGCACAATACTCCTACGAGCAGTACTTC. Translating gives CASSQYEAGTEAQYSYEQYF.

The CDR3 nucleotides read TGTGCCAGCAGCGGGACAGGGGCCTTTAATCAGCCCCAGCATTTT. It yields the protein CASSGTGAFNQPQHF. The chain has TRBV9 and TRBJ1-5; 9 bases line up with TRBD1. CDR3 size: 15 residues. Germline loops: CDR1 SGDLS, CDR2 YYNGEE. V lost 3 bases, J lost 4 bases, and 5 bases stayed unmatched.

The chain uses TRBV25-1 and TRBJ2-3; D might be TRBD2 (6 bases). CDR1 is MGHDK and CDR2 is SYGVNS in the germline V gene. This CDR3 contains 14 residues. Trimming left V 6 bases short and J 4 bases short, with 14 bases between. CDR3 protein: CASSSGLGADTQYF. The CDR3 nucleotides read TGTGCCAGCAGCAGCGGGCTTGGAGCAGATACGCAGTATTTT.

The chain recombines TRBV11-2 with TRBJ2-7, with TRBD1 as a possible D gene (6 bases). The germline V gene has CDR1 SGHAT and CDR2 FQNNGV. The CDR3 is made up of 14 amino acids. Trimming pared 5 bases from V and 0 bases from J, leaving 11 bases between. Written as DNA, the CDR3 is TGTGCCAGCAGCACCACAGGGAGCTCCTACGAGCAGTACTTC. It yields the protein CASSTTGSSYEQYF.

This clone was counted a few times. V is TRBV19 and J is TRBJ2-1; D ambiguous. Trimming cost V 4 bases and J 0 bases, with 16 bases left between them. Germline CDR1 is LNHDA and CDR2 is SQIVND (reference sequence). This CDR3 has 17 amino acids. CDR3 nucleotides: TGTGCCAGTAGTAACCCCCCCCACCCGAGCTCCTACAATGAGCAGTTCTTC. Translated, it gives CASSNPPHPSSYNEQFF. The variable domain in full, with the rest retrieved from reference TRBV19 and TRBJ2-1, is DGGITQSPKYLFRKEGQNVTLSCEQNLNHDAMYWYRQDPGQGLRLIYYSQIVNDFQKGDIAEGYSVSREKKESFPLTVTSAQKNPTAFYLCASSNPPHPSSYNEQFFGPGTRLTVL.

This chain links TRBV6-4 with TRBJ2-1; 7 bases fit TRBD1. The ends lost 11 bases at V and 4 bases at J; junction bases unmatched: 11. The CDR3 length is 14 residues. Germline CDR1 reads MRHNA; CDR2 reads SNTAGT. CDR3 sequence: CASALEGAYNEQFF. The CDR3 coding sequence is TGTGCCTCCGCCCTCGAGGGGGCGTACAATGAGCAGTTCTTC.

The V call is TRBV28, the J call TRBJ2-4, with D unclear. With 6 bases removed from V and 7 bases from J, the gap between germline ends came to 10 bases. The CDR3 is 12 residues long. Germline V lookup: CDR1 MDHEN, CDR2 SYDVKM. CDR3 nucleotides: TGTGCCAGCAGCTCGTTCCCGAACATTCAGTACTTC. This sequence encodes CASSSFPNIQYF.

The genes are TRBV14 and TRBJ2-1, with unresolved D. V was cut by 2 bases and J by 7 bases, with 3 bases left in between. The CDR3 length is 11 residues. Germline lookup yields CDR1 SGHDN and CDR2 FVKESK. The CDR3 reads CASSQYNEQFF. DNA for the CDR3: TGTGCCAGCAGCCAATATAATGAGCAGTTCTTC.

This clone was recorded once. The rearrangement joins TRBV5-1 to TRBJ1-2; 9 bases line up with TRBD1. Germline CDR1 reads SGHRS; CDR2 reads YFSETQ. The CDR3 sequence is 14 residues long. V lost 4 bases and J lost 5; bases outside the gene matches: 6. The CDR3 nucleotides are TGCGCCAGCAGCCCGGACGGGACAGGGTATGGCTACACCTTC. Amino acid sequence: CASSPDGTGYGYTF.

This chain uses TRBV29-1 with TRBJ2-1; 8 positions match TRBD1. The trim removed 6 bases at V and 6 bases at J, leaving 4 bases unmatched. Germline values: CDR1 SQVTM, CDR2 ANQGSEA. This CDR3 spans 12 amino acids. CDR3 DNA: TGCAGCGTCGGACAGGGAGTCAATGAGCAGTTCTTC. Translating gives CSVGQGVNEQFF.

V usage is TRBV7-2 and J usage is TRBJ2-5; 9 positions agree with TRBD2. The ends lost 1 base at V and 5 bases at J; junction bases unmatched: 5. Germline CDR1 SGHTA, CDR2 FQGNSA. This CDR3 is built from 15 residues. The CDR3 loop reads CASSLESGRRETQYF. CDR3 sequence (DNA): TGTGCCAGCAGCTTAGAGAGCGGGAGGCGGGAGACCCAGTACTTC. The complete variable domain, with remaining parts taken from reference TRBV7-2 and TRBJ2-5, reads GAGVSQSPSNKVTEKGKDVELRCDPISGHTALYWYRQSLGQGLEFLIYFQGNSAPDKSGLPSDRFSAERTGGSVSTLTIQRTQQEDSAVYLCASSLESGRRETQYFGPGTRLLVL.

The chain employs TRBV9 and TRBJ2-3; TRBD1 might be the D (5 bases). The germline V and J ends were trimmed by 2 bases and 1 base, with 5 bases remaining between them. This CDR3 region has 13 residues. Germline CDR1 is SGDLS and CDR2 is YYNGEE. CDR3 nucleotides: TGTGCCAGCAGCGTCAGGGGCACAGATACGCAGTATTTT. This sequence encodes CASSVRGTDTQYF.

This clone was seen only once. This chain uses TRBV7-9 with TRBJ1-1; TRBD1 aligns across 7 bases. The J segment lost 5 bases and the V segment lost 1 base, leaving 7 bases of the junction unmatched. The CDR3 consists of 15 residues. Germline assignment: CDR1 SEHNR and CDR2 FQNEAQ (reference sequence). The CDR3 spells CASSLEEGAGTEAFF. CDR3 coding DNA: TGTGCCAGCAGCTTAGAGGAGGGGGCAGGAACTGAAGCTTTCTTT.

The gene calls are TRBV5-1 and TRBJ2-5, with D hard to call. Per germline, CDR1 SGHRS and CDR2 YFSETQ. V was clipped by 0 bases and J by 5 bases, with 5 bases between them. CDR3 length equals 12 residues. CDR3 region: CASSLDSETQYF. The CDR3 region has the DNA TGCGCCAGCAGCTTGGATTCGGAGACCCAGTACTTC.

The chain joins TRBV23-1 to TRBJ1-1; TRBD1 is a possible D gene (6 bases). TRBV23-1 has ORF status, its function being uncertain. This CDR3 is built from 15 residues. Trimming took off 2 bases at V and 4 bases at J, with 14 bases between the two ends. DNA for the CDR3: TGCGCCAGCAGTCAAACTTACAGGGTTTCCACTGAAGCTTTCTTT. As protein: CASSQTYRVSTEAFF.

This chain uses TRBV5-4 with TRBJ2-7, with 10 bases identical to TRBD1. Germline CDR1 SGHNT, CDR2 YYREEE (reference sequence). This CDR3 contains 14 residues. V shed 4 bases, J shed 6 bases, and the junction held 7 bases outside the gene matches. Written as DNA, the CDR3 is TGTGCCAGCAGCCCGACAGGGGGCCCCGGCGAGCAGTACTTC. The encoded protein is CASSPTGGPGEQYF.

The chain employs TRBV19 and TRBJ2-1; 9 bases match TRBD2. With V trimmed by 3 bases and J by 0 bases, 0 bases remained unmatched. CDR1 and CDR2 from the germline V gene are LNHDA and SQIVND (reference sequence). This CDR3 region has 15 residues. CDR3: CASSMGLASYNEQFF. The CDR3 nucleotides read TGTGCCAGTAGTATGGGACTAGCCTCCTACAATGAGCAGTTCTTC.

A few counts support this clone. The CDR3 loop is CASTLEEGGTSEGEQYF. The CDR3 DNA reads TGTGCCAGCACCCTCGAGGAGGGCGGGACTAGCGAGGGCGAGCAGTACTTC. The chain combines TRBV2 with TRBJ2-7; 10 bases are shared with TRBD2. This CDR3 region has 17 residues. CDR1 SNHLY and CDR2 FYNNEI come from the germline V gene. The junction had 18 bases not matched to a gene; V was cut back by 7 bases and J by 6 bases.